The next 27 T cell receptor beta chains were all read from a single sample in a study of T cell changes during pregnancy in multiple sclerosis. Assay used: immunoSEQ multiplex PCR; TCRdb lists only in-frame clones, some missing. This sample has about 70,000 clones, with approximately 92% found just once. The specimen was CD8+ T cells from peripheral blood mononuclear cells, collected in the third trimester of pregnancy. These receptors came from a female donor in good health, enrolled as a control in a pregnancy study.

This sequence joins TRBV5-4 and TRBJ2-7, with D maybe TRBD1 (6 bases). Deletions cut 1 base from V and 3 bases from J, with 20 bases between. Germline-derived CDR1 and CDR2 are SGHNT and YYREEE (reference sequence). CDR3 length equals 17 residues. CDR3 nucleotides: TGTGCCAGCAGCTTGAAACAAAACAGGGTTAATGTCTACGAGCAGTACTTC. This sequence encodes CASSLKQNRVNVYEQYF.

The chain employs TRBV19 and TRBJ2-2; 11 bases map to TRBD1. The germline V gene has CDR1 LNHDA and CDR2 SQIVND (reference sequence). Losses at the gene ends were 10 bases for V and 0 bases for J; bases not matched to a gene: 7. This CDR3 spans 16 amino acids. CDR3 coding DNA: TGTGCCACGGAGGACAGGGGGCAGGCGAACACCGGGGAGCTGTTTTTT. Encoded protein: CATEDRGQANTGELFF.

The chain links TRBV5-4 to TRBJ1-5; no clear D. Germline V gene lookup returns CDR1 SGHNT and CDR2 YYREEE (reference sequence). The ends were cut back, 4 bases at V and 2 bases at J, with 13 bases in the middle. The CDR3 sequence is 15 residues long. The CDR3 loop reads CASSEDGGGNQPQHF. The CDR3 DNA reads TGTGCCAGCAGCGAGGACGGAGGCGGCAATCAGCCCCAGCATTTT.

V and J are TRBV19 and TRBJ2-1; 11 positions agree with TRBD1. This CDR3 region has 15 residues. Germline V gene data show CDR1 as LNHDA and CDR2 as SQIVND (reference sequence). V shed 6 bases and J 8 bases; nucleotides not matched to a gene: 9. In DNA, the CDR3 is TGTGCCAGTAGAACAGGGGGACAGGGGGGGTATGAGCAGTTCTTC. Translation: CASRTGGQGGYEQFF.

The V and J genes are TRBV7-9 and TRBJ2-1, with a tentative D call TRBD1 (5 bases). In germline, CDR1 is SEHNR, CDR2 FQNEAQ (reference sequence). The CDR3 contains 13 residues. Between the trimmed V and J ends, which lost 3 bases and 6 bases, there was a span of 9 bases. The CDR3 is CASSFGHLNEQFF. The CDR3 DNA is TGTGCCAGCAGCTTTGGACACCTCAATGAGCAGTTCTTC.

The V gene is TRBV4-1, the J gene TRBJ1-4; a possible D gene is TRBD1 (5 bases). V lost 3 bases and J lost 8, with 13 bases in between. Germline V lookup: CDR1 MGHRA, CDR2 YSYEKL. This CDR3 contains 14 residues. The CDR3 DNA reads as TGCGCCAGCAGCCAGGAAGGAGGGACGGAAAAACTGTTTTTT. Encoded protein: CASSQEGGTEKLFF.

The chain combines TRBV27 with TRBJ2-1; the match to TRBD2 covers 14 bases. With 8 bases clipped from V and 2 bases from J, the junction kept 5 bases outside the gene matches. CDR1 MNHEY and CDR2 SMNVEV come from the germline V gene (reference sequence). This CDR3 has 16 amino acids. DNA for the CDR3: TGTGCCAGCGTGACTAGCGGGGGGGGAGCCTACAATGAGCAGTTCTTC. Amino acid sequence: CASVTSGGGAYNEQFF.

The chain joins TRBV7-9 to TRBJ2-7; a weak D match, TRBD1 (6 bases). Trimming shortened V by 5 bases and J by 2 bases, and 16 bases separated the two germline ends. The CDR3 contains 15 residues. Germline lookup yields CDR1 SEHNR and CDR2 FQNEAQ (reference sequence). CDR3 nucleotide sequence: TGTGCCAGCAGCCCAGCTGCAGGGGACCCCTACGAGCAGTACTTC. It is translated as CASSPAAGDPYEQYF.

This chain links TRBV7-2 with TRBJ1-5; 8 nucleotides align to TRBD1. The CDR3 is made up of 14 amino acids. V lost 4 bases and J lost 3; bases outside the gene matches: 2. CDR1 and CDR2 (germline): SGHTA, FQGNSA. This chain's CDR3 is CASSWTGYNQPQHF. In nucleotides, the CDR3 is TGTGCCAGCAGCTGGACAGGGTACAATCAGCCCCAGCATTTT.

The V gene is TRBV9, the J gene TRBJ2-7, with 13 bases matching TRBD2. The J segment lost 1 base and the V segment lost 3 bases, leaving 1 base of the junction unmatched. Germline values: CDR1 SGDLS, CDR2 YYNGEE. This CDR3 region has 15 residues. The CDR3 sequence is CASSGGLAGSYEQYF. The CDR3 DNA reads as TGTGCCAGCAGCGGGGGACTAGCGGGGTCCTACGAGCAGTACTTC.

This chain joins TRBV9 and TRBJ2-1; a possible D gene is TRBD2 (6 bases). Between the trimmed V and J ends, which lost 4 bases and 7 bases, there was a span of 24 bases. The CDR3 runs 17 residues. The germline CDR1 and CDR2 sequences are SGDLS and YYNGEE. In nucleotides, the CDR3 is TGTGCCAGCAGCTCGGGAGAGGGTATGTTAAAGGGGAATGAGCAGTTCTTC. It codes for CASSSGEGMLKGNEQFF.

This chain connects TRBV6-5 to TRBJ2-2, with D unclear. The V gene's germline CDR1 is MNHEY and CDR2 SVGAGI. The CDR3 extends over 13 amino acids. V lost 2 bases and J lost 7, with 8 bases in between. CDR3 sequence reads: CASSYSRFGELFF. The DNA of the CDR3 is TGTGCCAGCAGTTACAGTCGGTTCGGGGAGCTGTTTTTT.

This chain uses TRBV11-2 with TRBJ1-2; 7 bases are a match to TRBD1. Germline values: CDR1 SGHAT, CDR2 FQNNGV. The CDR3 runs to 15 residues. The V and J ends lost 5 bases and 4 bases, in that order; junction bases with no gene match: 10. The CDR3 spells CASSPEFGQAYGYTF. In DNA form, the CDR3 reads TGTGCCAGCAGCCCCGAATTTGGACAGGCCTATGGCTACACCTTC. Variable domain in full (rest from reference TRBV11-2 and TRBJ1-2): EAGVAQSPRYKIIEKRQSVAFWCNPISGHATLYWYQQILGQGPKLLIQFQNNGVVDDSQLPKDRFSAERLKGVDSTLKIQPAKLEDSAVYLCASSPEFGQAYGYTFGSGTRLTVV.

This sequence joins TRBV7-9 and TRBJ1-5, with 7 bases fitting TRBD1. The CDR3 is made up of 14 amino acids. With 5 bases clipped from V and 6 bases from J, the junction kept 7 bases outside the gene matches. The germline V gene encodes CDR1 SEHNR and CDR2 FQNEAQ (reference sequence). The CDR3 nucleotides are TGTGCCAGCAGCCCTCGACAGGGAGGTCAGCCCCAGCATTTT. This gives the protein CASSPRQGGQPQHF.

The count of this clone is one. The chain recombines TRBV14 with TRBJ1-1; 7 bases align to TRBD1. Germline trimming cut 4 bases from V and 1 base from J; bases unmatched to any gene: 3. This CDR3 has 14 residues. Germline loops: CDR1 SGHDN, CDR2 FVKESK. This CDR3 reads CASSRYRGNTEAFF. The DNA of the CDR3 is TGTGCCAGCAGCCGGTACAGGGGGAACACTGAAGCTTTCTTT.

The genes are TRBV5-6 and TRBJ1-2; D ambiguous. The V and J ends lost 2 bases and 4 bases respectively, with 3 bases between them. The CDR3 is 11 residues long. Germline CDR1 is SGHDT and CDR2 is YYEEEE. The CDR3 region is CASSFIYGYTF. CDR3 nucleotides: TGTGCCAGCAGCTTCATCTATGGCTACACCTTC. Full variable domain (rest looked up from reference TRBV5-6 and TRBJ1-2): DAGVTQSPTHLIKTRGQQVTLRCSPKSGHDTVSWYQQALGQGPQFIFQYYEEEERQRGNFPDRFSGHQFPNYSSELNVNALLLGDSALYLCASSFIYGYTFGSGTRLTVV.

This chain connects TRBV9 to TRBJ1-2; TRBD1 might be the D (6 bases). Germline V gene lookup returns CDR1 SGDLS and CDR2 YYNGEE. This CDR3 contains 14 residues. Trimming removed 3 bases at V and 4 bases at J, with 13 bases between. CDR3 protein: CASSAGGQSYGYTF. The CDR3 DNA reads TGTGCCAGCAGCGCTGGAGGACAGTCCTATGGCTACACCTTC.

The rearrangement uses TRBV9 and TRBJ2-3; D is perhaps TRBD1 (5 bases). The CDR3 runs to 15 residues. Trimming pared 4 bases from V and 2 bases from J, leaving 14 bases between. Germline CDR1 reads SGDLS; CDR2 reads YYNGEE. The CDR3 loop is CASSTRRVDTDTQYF. The CDR3 nucleotides are TGTGCCAGCAGCACTCGCAGGGTTGACACAGATACGCAGTATTTT.

The chain has TRBV27 and TRBJ1-1, with TRBD1 as a possible D gene (6 bases). The CDR3 is 16 residues long. Germline CDR1 reads MNHEY; CDR2 reads SMNVEV (reference sequence). Trimming removed 5 bases at V and 2 bases at J, with 18 bases between. The chain's CDR3 is CASSPVQGSFNTEAFF. The CDR3 nucleotides are TGTGCCAGCAGTCCCGTTCAGGGGTCCTTCAACACTGAAGCTTTCTTT.

The J gene is TRBJ1-1, the V gene TRBV13; possible D gene TRBD1, 6 bases. The CDR3 has 16 residues. V lost 3 bases and J 2 bases, leaving 16 bases between the germline ends. CDR1 and CDR2 from the germline V gene are PRHDT and FYEKMQ (reference sequence). The CDR3 DNA reads as TGTGCCAGCAGCTTTGGGGGGGCGTGGGGAAACACTGAAGCTTTCTTT. Translating it yields CASSFGGAWGNTEAFF.

V usage is TRBV6-5 and J usage is TRBJ1-2, with a weak D call TRBD1 (5 bases). This CDR3 is 15 amino acids long. V shed 7 bases and J shed 8 bases, with 23 bases lying between them. The V gene's germline CDR1 is MNHEY and CDR2 SVGAGI. The CDR3 loop is CASTFRGSSSGGYTF. In DNA, the CDR3 is TGTGCCAGCACTTTCCGGGGGAGTTCGTCGGGCGGCTACACCTTC.

The chain is built from TRBV27 and TRBJ2-5; 8 bases are shared with TRBD1. CDR1 is MNHEY and CDR2 is SMNVEV in the germline V gene (reference sequence). The CDR3 contains 15 residues. The J segment lost 2 bases and the V segment lost 3 bases, leaving 5 bases of the junction unmatched. CDR3: CASSLWTGQQETQYF. CDR3 bases: TGTGCCAGCAGTTTGTGGACAGGGCAACAAGAGACCCAGTACTTC.

V is TRBV4-3 and J is TRBJ2-3, with TRBD2 matching over 10 bases. The CDR3 sequence is 17 residues long. Germline values: CDR1 LGHNA, CDR2 YSLEER. V lost 0 bases to trimming and J lost 1 base; unmatched junction nucleotides: 4. CDR3 nucleotide sequence: TGCGCCAGCAGCCAAGATGGTACTAGCGGGGGCACAGATACGCAGTATTTT. It yields the protein CASSQDGTSGGTDTQYF.

V usage is TRBV30 and J usage is TRBJ2-5; 10 bases line up with TRBD1. CDR1 GTSNPN and CDR2 SVGIG come from the germline V gene (reference sequence). V lost 7 bases and J lost 4; bases outside the gene matches: 6. CDR3 size: 13 residues. The CDR3 reads CAFHGDRGETQYF. The DNA for the CDR3 is TGTGCCTTCCACGGGGACAGGGGAGAGACCCAGTACTTC.

The J gene is TRBJ1-5, the V gene TRBV6-1; no clear D. V dropped 4 bases and J dropped 1 base, with 14 bases sitting between them. Germline V gene lookup returns CDR1 MNHNS and CDR2 SASEGT. This CDR3 is built from 16 residues. CDR3 in DNA: TGTGCCAGCAGTGTGTGGCACAGAGAAAGCAATCAGCCCCAGCATTTT. It encodes CASSVWHRESNQPQHF.

V is TRBV19 and J is TRBJ2-7, with 7 bases fitting TRBD2. From germline, CDR1 is LNHDA and CDR2 SQIVND (reference sequence). J lost 4 bases, V lost 2 bases, and 8 bases had no gene match. The CDR3 totals 15 residues. The CDR3 coding sequence is TGTGCCAGTAGTATAAACGGGGGAGGGGCTTACGAGCAGTACTTC. Its protein is CASSINGGGAYEQYF.

This sequence joins TRBV6-5 and TRBJ2-5, with D possibly matching TRBD1 (5 bases). There are 13 residues in the CDR3. V gave up 2 bases and J gave up 4 bases, with 8 bases separating them. CDR1 MNHEY and CDR2 SVGAGI come from the germline V gene. The CDR3 DNA reads as TGTGCCAGCAGTTACGGCAGGGTAGAGACCCAGTACTTC. Encoded protein: CASSYGRVETQYF.